This T cell receptor (beta chain) was sequenced in a study of OX40 agonist ivuxolimab in advanced cancers. Study summary: Dose-escalation cases comprised hepatocellular carcinoma, melanoma, renal cell or head and neck cancer. Notes on the study in general: Expanded clones belonging to CD8+ T cells outnumbered, on average, those of CD4+.

This CDR3 is built from 16 residues. V shed 6 bases, J shed 2 bases, and the junction held 11 bases outside the gene matches. Germline V gene sequence: CDR1 ENHRY, CDR2 SYGVKD. This table comes from immunoSEQ multiplex PCR, and its TCRdb copy is limited to in-frame clones, with some not included. The table lists about 40,000 clones, roughly 89% of them singletons. Note on this clone: Antigen unknown.

The material was CD4+ or CD8+ T cells sorted from blood, obtained in a trial of the OX40 agonist ivuxolimab. V and J are TRBV10-3 and TRBJ2-3; TRBD1 matches 7 bases. The sequence was collected from an adult with an advanced solid tumor such as melanoma, head and neck, liver or kidney cancer. CDR3 nucleotides: TGTGCCATCAGCGGATCCGAACAGGGGATCACAGATACGCAGTATTTT. Amino acids: CAISGSEQGITDTQYF.